Each of the 16 T cell receptor beta chains below was sequenced from the same sample in a study of cytomegalovirus exposure and HLA in healthy donors (dated by TCRdb to about 2017). Receptor libraries were prepared by the immunoSEQ multiplex PCR assay. For the multiplex PCR, a mixture combining 60 forward primers for TCR Vbeta segments and 13 reverse primers for TCR Jbeta segments was used. What TCRdb holds here is the immuneACCESS table cut down to in-frame rearrangements. Part of the clones is not present; checked against another copy, under half of the missing clones reflect an unresolved V gene, and the others are unexplained. In this sample the table shows about 160,000 clones, about three quarters of which occur a single time. The ten most abundant clones make up 0.7% to 0.85% of the sample. Material for sequencing was PBMCs. These receptors were obtained from a female donor in good health and CMV-seronegative.

The V call is TRBV30, the J call TRBJ1-2, with 9 positions matching TRBD1. The CDR3 extends over 15 amino acids. V was clipped by 0 bases and J by 5 bases; unmatched bases: 7. CDR1 and CDR2 (germline): GTSNPN, SVGIG (reference sequence). The CDR3 nucleotides read TGTGCCTGGAGTGTACCTGGACAGGGGTGGTATGGCTACACCTTC. Its translation is CAWSVPGQGWYGYTF.

This sequence joins TRBV6-5 and TRBJ1-5; perhaps TRBD1 as D (6 bases). Trimming took 6 bases from V and 3 from J, leaving 12 bases between them. There are 14 residues in the CDR3. Germline V lookup: CDR1 MNHEY, CDR2 SVGAGI. The CDR3 DNA is TGTGCCAGCAGATCTGGACAGCTCAATCAGCCCCAGCATTTT. This gives the protein CASRSGQLNQPQHF.

The chain combines TRBV13 with TRBJ2-5; 11 nucleotides align to TRBD1. Per the germline V gene, CDR1 is PRHDT and CDR2 is FYEKMQ (reference sequence). The CDR3 is 16 residues long. With V trimmed by 5 bases and J by 1 base, 6 bases remained unmatched. The CDR3 DNA reads as TGTGCCAGCAGCCGACGGACAGGGGGCCTCCAAGAGACCCAGTACTTC. Translating gives CASSRRTGGLQETQYF.

The chain recombines TRBV7-8 with TRBJ1-1; 9 bases line up with TRBD1. The ends lost 5 bases at V and 5 bases at J; junction bases unmatched: 12. Germline V gene sequence: CDR1 SGHVS, CDR2 FQNEAQ. The CDR3 is 16 residues long. CDR3 region: CASSGQGHNLPTEAFF. CDR3 bases: TGTGCCAGCAGCGGACAGGGGCATAACCTACCTACTGAAGCTTTCTTT.

The J gene is TRBJ2-6, the V gene TRBV18; TRBD1 agrees at 7 bases. Germline CDR1 reads KGHSH; CDR2 reads LQKENI. The J segment lost 2 bases and the V segment lost 6 bases, leaving 4 bases of the junction unmatched. The CDR3 extends over 15 amino acids. CDR3 sequence: CASSPGTAGANVLTF. Here the CDR3 DNA reads TGTGCCAGCTCCCCGGGGACAGCTGGGGCCAACGTCCTGACTTTC. Filled out from reference TRBV18 and TRBJ2-6, the complete variable domain reads NAGVMQNPRHLVRRRGQEARLRCSPMKGHSHVYWYRQLPEEGLKFMVYLQKENIIDESGMPKERFSAEFPKEGPSILRIQQVVRGDSAAYFCASSPGTAGANVLTFGAGSRLTVL.

The V call is TRBV9, the J call TRBJ1-3; 7 bases align to TRBD1. The CDR3 is 15 residues long. Germline CDR1 is SGDLS and CDR2 is YYNGEE. Trimming at V came to 3 bases and at J to 4 bases, leaving 7 bases not matched to a gene. The CDR3 loop is CASSGDSLVGNTIYF. DNA for the CDR3: TGTGCCAGCAGCGGGGACAGCCTTGTAGGAAACACCATATATTTT.

This clone was observed a few times. The chain carries TRBV6-5 and TRBJ2-7; D is unclear. The germline V and J ends were trimmed by 4 bases and 0 bases, with 13 bases remaining between them. The CDR3 covers 15 residues. CDR1 is MNHEY and CDR2 is SVGAGI in the germline V gene. The CDR3 DNA reads as TGTGCCAGCAGTTGGTCAGGCGAGAGCTCCTACGAGCAGTACTTC. This encodes CASSWSGESSYEQYF.

The rearrangement uses TRBV7-2 and TRBJ1-2, with D maybe TRBD1 (5 bases). The CDR3 has 13 residues. Germline V gene sequence: CDR1 SGHTA, CDR2 FQGNSA. With 5 bases removed from V and 6 bases from J, the gap between germline ends came to 13 bases. Here the CDR3 reads CASSTYSGNGYTF. The CDR3 DNA follows: TGTGCCAGCAGCACGTATTCAGGGAATGGCTACACCTTC.

The chain recombines TRBV2 with TRBJ2-7; possible D gene TRBD2, 6 bases. With 6 bases removed from V and 7 bases from J, the gap between germline ends came to 10 bases. The germline gives CDR1 SNHLY, CDR2 FYNNEI. The CDR3 runs 11 residues. In nucleotides, the CDR3 is TGTGCCAGCAGCCCTGGGAGGGAGCAGTACTTC. It yields the protein CASSPGREQYF.

This chain joins TRBV6-6 and TRBJ1-2, with D possibly matching TRBD1 (6 bases). This CDR3 comprises 16 residues. The V and J ends lost 4 bases and 8 bases respectively, with 23 bases between them. Germline V gene data show CDR1 as MNHNY and CDR2 as SVGAGI (reference sequence). For the CDR3, the DNA is TGTGCCAGCAGTTTCTCTACCGAACCACAGGGACGCGGCTACACCTTC. Translated, it gives CASSFSTEPQGRGYTF.

The table lists this clone with a few counts. The chain has TRBV27 and TRBJ2-7; D ambiguous. Trimming cost V 4 bases and J 6 bases, with 7 bases left between them. Germline V gene data show CDR1 as MNHEY and CDR2 as SMNVEV (reference sequence). CDR3 size: 11 residues. The CDR3 nucleotides are TGTGCCAGCAGTTCGAGAGCCGAGCAGTACTTC. Its protein product is CASSSRAEQYF.

This clone was observed a few times. V is TRBV7-9 and J is TRBJ1-3; TRBD1 matches 7 bases. Germline loops: CDR1 SEHNR, CDR2 FQNEAQ (reference sequence). The V gene end was trimmed by 0 bases and the J gene end by 3 bases; junction bases not matched to a gene: 2. CDR3 length equals 15 residues. The CDR3 protein is CASSLAGGLGNTIYF. DNA of the CDR3: TGTGCCAGCAGCTTAGCAGGGGGCCTTGGAAACACCATATATTTT.

The chain couples TRBV27 to TRBJ2-7, with 7 bases that match TRBD2. Germline lookup yields CDR1 MNHEY and CDR2 SMNVEV (reference sequence). This CDR3 spans 16 amino acids. Trimming removed 0 bases from V and 2 bases from J; junction bases left unmatched: 7. CDR3 loop: CASSLSWEGWTYEQYF. For the CDR3, the DNA is TGTGCCAGCAGTTTATCGTGGGAGGGGTGGACCTACGAGCAGTACTTC.

V usage is TRBV7-9 and J usage is TRBJ2-5, with a possible D match to TRBD2 (7 bases). Per the germline V gene, CDR1 is SEHNR and CDR2 is FQNEAQ (reference sequence). The CDR3 loop spans 15 amino acids. V gave up 5 bases and J gave up 2 bases, with 15 bases separating them. CDR3 DNA sequence: TGTGCCAGCAGCGCAACAGGGAGGGAGCAAGAGACCCAGTACTTC. It specifies CASSATGREQETQYF.

The genes are TRBV6-5 and TRBJ2-7, with D unclear. V gave up 5 bases and J gave up 4 bases, with 18 bases separating them. CDR3 length: 15 amino acids. Germline lookup yields CDR1 MNHEY and CDR2 SVGAGI. This chain's CDR3 is CASSPARSHAYEQYF. CDR3 DNA: TGTGCCAGCAGTCCCGCTAGGTCCCATGCTTACGAGCAGTACTTC.

The chain recombines TRBV5-1 with TRBJ1-2; D perhaps matches TRBD1 (6 bases). In germline, CDR1 is SGHRS, CDR2 YFSETQ. Trimming took off 3 bases at V and 4 bases at J, with 16 bases between the two ends. The CDR3 spans 15 residues. CDR3 amino acids: CASSSRSGTLYGYTF. The DNA for the CDR3 is TGCGCCAGCAGCTCTAGGTCGGGGACACTCTATGGCTACACCTTC.